One sample yielded the 22 T cell receptor beta chains listed below, sequenced in a study of metastatic and nonmetastatic thyroid tumors. Treatment of any kind had been given to no patient before thyroid surgery. With MiXCR, TCRdb reprocessed the PCR reads. This table has approximately 28,000 clones, under 25% appearing once. The sample taken for sequencing was blood. All receptors derive from a female donor with papillary thyroid cancer or a benign thyroid nodule (not recorded which). Some clones in this sample may be carry-over from other donors' samples.

The sample holds many counts of this clone. A junction boundary mismatches the germline segment, possibly from a read error. The chain employs TRBV4-3 and TRBJ2-3, with 8 bases aligning to TRBD2. The CDR3 has 15 amino acids. Germline-derived CDR1 and CDR2 are LGHNA and YSLEER. DNA for the CDR3: TGCACCAGCAGCCAAGAAGCGGGAGAAGGGGATACGCAGTATTTT. This sequence encodes CTSSQEAGEGDTQYF.

This clone was counted at least ten times. This chain links TRBV20-1 with TRBJ2-2, with D possibly matching TRBD1 (6 bases). Trimming stripped 6 bases from V and 8 bases from J, with 16 bases between. This CDR3 region has 13 residues. Germline loops: CDR1 DFQATT, CDR2 SNEGSKA (reference sequence). Here the CDR3 DNA reads TGCAGTGCGAACAGGGTCACAAGGGGGGAGCTGTTTTTT. As protein: CSANRVTRGELFF.

In the case of this clone: Germline and junction disagree at one end, which may indicate a read error. The chain links TRBV20-1 to TRBJ2-5, with 7 bases that match TRBD1. Germline V lookup: CDR1 DFQATT, CDR2 SNEGSKA (reference sequence). CDR3 length: 14 amino acids. The CDR3 here is CSARTGEENESQYF. For the CDR3, the DNA is TGCAGTGCTCGCACAGGGGAAGAAAACGAGAGCCAGTACTTC.

V usage is TRBV5-1 and J usage is TRBJ1-2; 10 nucleotides agree with TRBD1. The CDR3 has 15 residues. Germline V gives CDR1 SGHRS, CDR2 YFSETQ. Trimming removed 3 bases from V and 8 bases from J; junction bases left unmatched: 10. CDR3 sequence: CASSYQTGTGDGYTF. The DNA for the CDR3 is TGCGCCAGCAGCTATCAAACCGGGACAGGGGACGGCTACACCTTC.

This clone is termed medium-sized. The chain combines TRBV12-3 or TRBV12-4 with TRBJ1-2; D is undetermined. With 8 bases removed from V and 7 bases from J, the gap between germline ends came to 11 bases. CDR3 length equals 11 residues. The DNA for the CDR3 is TGTGCCAGCGGGGATGGTGCTGGCTACACCTTC. Its translation: CASGDGAGYTF.

There are a few counts of this clone. J is TRBJ2-5 and V is TRBV5-6, with 8 positions matching TRBD2. J lost 5 bases, V lost 0 bases, and 6 bases had no gene match. Germline CDR1 reads SGHDT; CDR2 reads YYEEEE. The CDR3 sequence is 15 residues long. The CDR3 loop reads CASSLVAGSVETQYF. The CDR3 region has the DNA TGTGCCAGCAGCTTGGTAGCGGGATCTGTGGAGACCCAGTACTTC.

J is TRBJ1-1 and V is TRBV5-1; D is unresolved. CDR3 size: 13 residues. V lost 4 bases and J 5 bases, leaving 12 bases between the germline ends. Looked up from germline, CDR1 is SGHRS and CDR2 is YFSETQ. CDR3 DNA: TGCGCCAGCAGCGAGAACAGCGGGACTGAAGCTTTCTTT. It yields the protein CASSENSGTEAFF.

The chain links TRBV28 to TRBJ1-1; D possibly corresponds to TRBD1 (6 bases). The CDR3 totals 12 residues. From germline, CDR1 is MDHEN and CDR2 SYDVKM. V lost 4 bases and J 10 bases, leaving 13 bases between the germline ends. In DNA form, the CDR3 reads TGTGCCAGCAGTTCCAGGGGATCGAGAGCTTTCTTT. Protein product: CASSSRGSRAFF.

This clone was detected ten times or more. The chain recombines TRBV19 with TRBJ2-7, with 8 bases lining up with TRBD1. J was trimmed by 1 base and V by 5 bases; bases with no gene match: 7. The CDR3 consists of 15 residues. Germline CDR1 is LNHDA and CDR2 is SQIVND (reference sequence). The CDR3 nucleotides read TGTGCCAGTAGTGCGACCGGGACAGGTTCCTACGAGCAGTACTTC. This encodes CASSATGTGSYEQYF.

This clone is medium-sized (0.01 to 0.1%) within its sample. V gene TRBV6-2 or TRBV6-3 combines with J gene TRBJ1-2; D is undetermined. V dropped 6 bases and J dropped 8 bases, with 7 bases sitting between them. CDR1 and CDR2 (germline): MNHEY, SVGEGT. This CDR3 has 10 amino acids. CDR3 nucleotides: TGTGCCAGCAGAGATACAGGCTACACCTTC. Translated, it gives CASRDTGYTF.

This chain links TRBV12-5 with TRBJ2-7, with D possibly matching TRBD2 (5 bases). Trimming removed 1 base from V and 3 bases from J, with 19 bases in between. CDR1 and CDR2 from the germline V gene are LGHNT and FRNRAP. CDR3 length: 17 amino acids. The CDR3 loop is CASGLASLGRMFYEQYF. CDR3 nucleotides: TGTGCTAGTGGTTTGGCATCATTGGGGAGAATGTTCTACGAGCAGTACTTC.

This clone was counted between two and nine times. The chain couples TRBV6-2 or TRBV6-3 to TRBJ2-7; 10 nucleotides match TRBD2. The CDR3 consists of 15 residues. V trimming: 2 bases; J trimming: 2 bases; junction bases outside the gene matches: 3. Germline values: CDR1 MNHEY, CDR2 SVGEGT. CDR3 DNA sequence: TGTGCCAGCAGTTACACTCTAGCGGGGGCCTACGAGCAGTACTTC. Protein: CASSYTLAGAYEQYF.

This clone was picked up many times. The chain links TRBV18 to TRBJ1-5, with D possibly matching TRBD1 (6 bases). Trimming shortened V by 6 bases and J by 5 bases, and 20 bases separated the two germline ends. Per germline, CDR1 KGHSH and CDR2 LQKENI. The CDR3 has 16 amino acids. This CDR3 reads CASSPTVTGRDQPQHF. The CDR3 bases are TGTGCCAGCTCCCCTACAGTTACAGGGAGGGATCAGCCCCAGCATTTT.

This clone is termed medium-sized. CDR3 bases: TGTGCCAGCAAGGGCACTACCTACGAGCAGTACTTC. Translated, it gives CASKGTTYEQYF. This chain uses TRBV12-3 or TRBV12-4 with TRBJ2-7, with unresolved D. This CDR3 contains 12 residues. V was clipped by 7 bases and J by 2 bases, with 9 bases between them.

This clone occurred many times. CDR3 in amino acids: CASSYFGSGSPLHF. The CDR3 DNA sequence: TGTGCCAGCAGCTACTTCGGATCCGGTTCACCCCTCCACTTT. This chain uses TRBV5-4 with TRBJ1-6; D unclear. CDR3 length: 14 amino acids. Germline values: CDR1 SGHNT, CDR2 YYREEE (reference sequence). Trimming cost V 3 bases and J 9 bases, with 13 bases left between them.

The chain is built from TRBV9 and TRBJ1-6; TRBD1 is a possible D gene (6 bases). Trimming took off 1 base at V and 5 bases at J, with 7 bases between the two ends. Germline CDR1 is SGDLS and CDR2 is YYNGEE. The CDR3 totals 14 residues. The CDR3 here is CASSVNRDNSPLHF. Written as DNA, the CDR3 is TGTGCCAGCAGCGTAAACAGGGATAATTCACCCCTCCACTTT.

A few counts support this clone. The chain uses TRBV19 and TRBJ1-5, with TRBD1 matching 8 bases. Losses at the gene ends were 3 bases for V and 1 base for J; bases not matched to a gene: 8. The CDR3 is 17 amino acids. CDR1 LNHDA and CDR2 SQIVND come from the germline V gene (reference sequence). CDR3 nucleotide sequence: TGTGCCAGTAGTATTGGAATTGGACAGGGCAGCAATCAGCCCCAGCATTTT. As protein: CASSIGIGQGSNQPQHF.

The rearrangement joins TRBV6-5 to TRBJ1-5; D ambiguous. Trimming pared 0 bases from V and 11 bases from J, leaving 17 bases between. The CDR3 is made up of 15 amino acids. CDR1 and CDR2 from the germline V gene are MNHEY and SVGAGI. CDR3 in DNA: TGTGCCAGCAGTTACTCGTTCTCTAAAATTGAGACCCAGCATTTT. It encodes CASSYSFSKIETQHF.

At least ten counts were recorded for this clone. The chain links TRBV7-8 to TRBJ2-5; no clear D. The V and J ends lost 4 bases and 4 bases respectively, with 7 bases between them. Looked up from germline, CDR1 is SGHVS and CDR2 is FQNEAQ. The CDR3 length is 12 residues. CDR3 residues: CASSWTGETQYF. The CDR3 DNA is TGTGCCAGCAGCTGGACCGGAGAGACCCAGTACTTC.

This clone was seen repeatedly, ten times or more. A read error is possible here, since a much larger clone lies one base away. The CDR3 protein is CASLRLAGGLYEQHF. CDR3 sequence (DNA): TGTGCCAGCCTTAGACTAGCGGGAGGTTTATACGAGCAGCACTTC. The chain employs TRBV7-9 and TRBJ2-7, with TRBD2 matching over 13 bases. The germline CDR1 and CDR2 sequences are SEHNR and FQNEAQ (reference sequence). The CDR3 contains 15 residues.

The gene calls are TRBV5-1 and TRBJ2-7; D is undetermined. V lost 0 bases and J lost 1, with 11 bases in between. From germline, CDR1 is SGHRS and CDR2 YFSETQ. The CDR3 has 15 residues. CDR3 in DNA: TGCGCCAGCAGCTTGGCCGATGAGAATTCCTACGAGCAGTACTTC. It is translated as CASSLADENSYEQYF. Drawing the rest from reference TRBV5-1 and TRBJ2-7, the complete variable domain is KAGVTQTPRYLIKTRGQQVTLSCSPISGHRSVSWYQQTPGQGLQFLFEYFSETQRNKGNFPGRFSGRQFSNSRSEMNVSTLELGDSALYLCASSLADENSYEQYFGPGTRLTVT.

The chain combines TRBV27 with TRBJ2-1; 8 bases agree with TRBD2. Losses at the gene ends were 2 bases for V and 1 base for J; bases not matched to a gene: 1. CDR3 length: 15 amino acids. Germline V gives CDR1 MNHEY, CDR2 SMNVEV (reference sequence). CDR3 protein: CASSLASGSYNEQFF. The CDR3 DNA reads as TGTGCCAGCAGTTTAGCTAGCGGGTCCTACAATGAGCAGTTCTTC.